This entry describes one T cell receptor (beta chain). The antigen is unknown. The data were taken from a study of T cell responses to AZD1222 COVID-19 vaccine. The study's findings and limits: Repertoires were obtained solely post-peak T cell response.

This table comes from immunoSEQ multiplex PCR, and its TCRdb copy is limited to in-frame clones, with some not included. The repertoire has about 140,000 clones, 90% to 95% of them found once; the top ten carry over 4%. Second-dose schedules of about 4 or about 12 weeks were combined. The TCR was taken from an adult who received the AZD1222 COVID-19 vaccine. The source material was peripheral blood, sampled 28 days after the second AZD1222 dose.

The CDR3 bases are TGTGCCAGCAGCCAGAGGACAGGCCTAGCCAAAAACATTCAGTACTTC. Translation gives CASSQRTGLAKNIQYF. V and J are TRBV7-2 and TRBJ2-4; 7 bases are shared with TRBD1. The V segment lost 5 bases and the J segment 0 bases; nucleotides outside the gene matches: 7. The length of the CDR3 is 16 residues. Germline-derived CDR1 and CDR2 are SGHTA and FQGNSA.